Each of the 15 T cell receptor beta chains below was sequenced from the same sample in a study of blood T cell repertoires in COVID-19. The method was immunoSEQ multiplex PCR; TCRdb's version includes in-frame clones alone and lacks a portion of them. The sample consists of 470,000 or so clones, 70% to 90% of them appearing once. The sequencing sample was made of PBMCs or T cells enriched from blood (not recorded which). These receptors were taken from a woman under 30 with acute COVID-19.

The rearrangement uses TRBV4-3 and TRBJ2-7, with TRBD2 as a possible D gene (5 bases). Germline loops: CDR1 LGHNA, CDR2 YSLEER. The CDR3 has 16 amino acids. Trimming removed 4 bases from V and 1 base from J, with 17 bases in between. This CDR3 is CASSPGILSASYEQYF. CDR3 sequence (DNA): TGCGCCAGCAGCCCTGGTATTCTTAGCGCTTCCTACGAGCAGTACTTC.

The gene calls are TRBV5-5 and TRBJ2-1, with D possibly TRBD2 on 6 matching bases. This CDR3 spans 16 amino acids. The germline V gene has CDR1 SGHKS and CDR2 YYEKEE (reference sequence). V shed 4 bases and J shed 0 bases, with 14 bases lying between them. CDR3 sequence: CASSQSAGSSYNEQFF. CDR3 sequence (DNA): TGTGCCAGCAGCCAAAGTGCGGGGAGCTCCTACAATGAGCAGTTCTTC.

The chain couples TRBV6-6 to TRBJ1-6; D ambiguous. This CDR3 is 15 amino acids long. Germline V gene sequence: CDR1 MNHNY, CDR2 SVGAGI (reference sequence). V lost 6 bases and J 0 bases, leaving 9 bases between the germline ends. CDR3 sequence reads: CASRRVSSYNSPLHF. DNA of the CDR3: TGTGCCAGCAGACGGGTGAGCTCCTATAATTCACCCCTCCACTTT.

To note about this clone: This sample also contains other DNA sequences that code for the same CDR3. The rearrangement links TRBV7-2 to TRBJ2-3; D perhaps matches TRBD2 (7 bases). Germline V gene lookup returns CDR1 SGHTA and CDR2 FQGNSA. V gave up 3 bases and J gave up 1 base, with 14 bases separating them. CDR3 length equals 16 residues. The CDR3 bases are TGTGCCAGCAGCTTGGGGGGGCGGGGTCGCACAGATACGCAGTATTTT. This encodes CASSLGGRGRTDTQYF.

V gene TRBV10-2 combines with J gene TRBJ2-6; D ambiguous. Trimming removed 7 bases from V and 0 bases from J, with 7 bases in between. The CDR3 runs 14 residues. In germline, CDR1 is WSHSY, CDR2 SAAADI. In nucleotides, the CDR3 is TGCGCCAGCATGAGGAGCTCTGGGGCCAACGTCCTGACTTTC. Its protein product is CASMRSSGANVLTF.

The gene calls are TRBV27 and TRBJ1-5, with D perhaps matching TRBD1 (5 bases). This CDR3 is built from 15 residues. Germline loops: CDR1 MNHEY, CDR2 SMNVEV (reference sequence). V was trimmed by 1 base and J by 3 bases, leaving 10 bases between them. The CDR3, as DNA: TGTGCCAGCAGTTTATTGTCCAGGGACAATCAGCCCCAGCATTTT. Translated, it gives CASSLLSRDNQPQHF.

The chain has TRBV6-5 and TRBJ1-2; a weak D match, TRBD1 (6 bases). Germline CDR1 is MNHEY and CDR2 is SVGAGI. The CDR3 is made up of 14 amino acids. V lost 8 bases to trimming and J lost 1 base, with 14 bases between them. The CDR3 nucleotides read TGTGCCAGCTTTATCGGGGGGCTTAACTATGGCTACACCTTC. This sequence encodes CASFIGGLNYGYTF.

The genes are TRBV19 and TRBJ2-2; D not certain. V lost 3 bases and J 7 bases, leaving 6 bases between the germline ends. Germline V gene lookup returns CDR1 LNHDA and CDR2 SQIVND (reference sequence). The CDR3 is 12 residues long. The CDR3 nucleotides are TGTGCCAGTAGTATGAGTCACGGGGAGCTGTTTTTT. As protein: CASSMSHGELFF.

This chain connects TRBV27 to TRBJ1-2; 8 bases are shared with TRBD1. Germline CDR1 MNHEY, CDR2 SMNVEV (reference sequence). V lost 4 bases, J lost 0 bases, and 7 bases stayed unmatched. This CDR3 contains 16 residues. The CDR3 region is CASSSSGQGANYGYTF. The CDR3 nucleotides read TGTGCCAGCAGTTCCAGCGGACAGGGAGCTAACTATGGCTACACCTTC.

The chain uses TRBV27 and TRBJ1-5; D is unclear. Trimming pared 2 bases from V and 6 bases from J, leaving 11 bases between. Germline loops: CDR1 MNHEY, CDR2 SMNVEV (reference sequence). The CDR3 length is 14 residues. CDR3 in DNA: TGTGCCAGCAGTTTAGAACGGGGAAGTCAGCCCCAGCATTTT. Its protein product is CASSLERGSQPQHF.

V usage is TRBV3-1 (or the pseudogene TRBV3-2) and J usage is TRBJ1-4; tentative D call: TRBD1 (5 bases). Between the trimmed V and J ends, which lost 2 bases and 11 bases, there was a span of 15 bases. The germline gives CDR1 LGHDT, CDR2 YNNKEL (reference sequence). The CDR3 length is 14 residues. This CDR3 is CASSQRTVGGKLFF. The CDR3 DNA is TGTGCCAGCAGCCAACGGACGGTCGGGGGGAAACTGTTTTTT.

This rearrangement joins TRBV7-2 to TRBJ2-1; the match to TRBD1 covers 10 bases. This CDR3 has 14 residues. V dropped 4 bases and J dropped 5; count of bases not matched to a gene: 2. The germline V gene has CDR1 SGHTA and CDR2 FQGNSA. DNA of the CDR3: TGTGCCAGCAGCTCCGGGACAGGGGACAATGAGCAGTTCTTC. This translates into CASSSGTGDNEQFF.

The rearrangement links TRBV6-4 to TRBJ1-6; the D is unclear. V was trimmed by 10 bases and J by 4 bases, leaving 5 bases between them. Germline CDR1 MRHNA, CDR2 SNTAGT. The CDR3 loop spans 11 amino acids. Written as DNA, the CDR3 is TGTGCCACCGGGTATAATTCACCCCTCCACTTT. It codes for CATGYNSPLHF.

In this sample, this clone turned up once. J is TRBJ2-5 and V is TRBV29-1; D not certain. The germline CDR1 and CDR2 sequences are SQVTM and ANQGSEA. V was clipped by 2 bases and J by 3 bases, with 7 bases between them. There are 12 residues in the CDR3. CDR3 bases: TGCAGCGTTGAACGACACGAAGAGACCCAGTACTTC. Its protein is CSVERHEETQYF. Based on the CDR3 plus reference TRBV29-1 and TRBJ2-5, the full variable domain is SAVISQKPSRDICQRGTSLTIQCQVDSQVTMMFWYRQQPGQSLTLIATANQGSEATYESGFVIDKFPISRPNLTFSTLTVSNMSPEDSSIYLCSVERHEETQYFGPGTRLLVL.

The chain employs TRBV7-8 and TRBJ1-5, with a tentative D call TRBD1 (5 bases). Trimming took 1 base from V and 1 from J, leaving 14 bases between them. Germline values: CDR1 SGHVS, CDR2 FQNEAQ. The CDR3 loop spans 17 amino acids. The CDR3 DNA reads as TGTGCCAGCAGCTTAGAGGGGCGCCAAGGCAGCAATCAGCCCCAGCATTTT. Its translation: CASSLEGRQGSNQPQHF.